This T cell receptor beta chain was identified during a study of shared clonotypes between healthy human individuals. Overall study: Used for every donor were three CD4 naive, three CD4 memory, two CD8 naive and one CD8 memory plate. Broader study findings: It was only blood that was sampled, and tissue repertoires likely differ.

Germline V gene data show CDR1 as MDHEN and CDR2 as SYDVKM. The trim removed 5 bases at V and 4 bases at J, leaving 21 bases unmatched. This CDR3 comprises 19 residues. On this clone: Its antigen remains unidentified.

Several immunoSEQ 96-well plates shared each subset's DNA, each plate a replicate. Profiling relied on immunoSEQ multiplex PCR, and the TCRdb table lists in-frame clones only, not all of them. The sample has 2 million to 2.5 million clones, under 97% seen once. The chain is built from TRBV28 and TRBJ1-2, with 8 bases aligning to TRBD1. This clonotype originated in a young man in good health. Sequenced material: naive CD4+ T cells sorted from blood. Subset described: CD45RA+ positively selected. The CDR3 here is CASSPSSRTGTQDGYGYTF. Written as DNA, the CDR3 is TGTGCCAGCAGTCCTTCGTCCCGGACAGGGACCCAGGATGGCTATGGCTACACCTTC.